The 13 T cell receptor beta chains in this list originate from one sample, sequenced in a study of cytomegalovirus exposure and HLA in healthy donors. The PCR used 60 Vbeta and 13 Jbeta primers. Some clones are missing from TCRdb's copy, which holds only in-frame ones; the method was immunoSEQ multiplex PCR. The table lists about 97,000 clones, 73% of them singletons. Sequenced sample: PBMCs. The receptor set was obtained from a middle-aged man in good health and CMV-seronegative.

This CDR3 reads CASSGPGQGAPYEQYF. CDR3 sequence (DNA): TGTGCCAGCAGCGGCCCCGGTCAGGGGGCCCCCTACGAGCAGTACTTC. The chain carries TRBV13 and TRBJ2-7, with 8 bases aligning to TRBD1. The trim removed 5 bases at V and 2 bases at J, leaving 11 bases unmatched. Germline V lookup: CDR1 PRHDT, CDR2 FYEKMQ (reference sequence). This CDR3 spans 16 amino acids.

V gene TRBV28 combines with J gene TRBJ2-7, with 15 bases matching TRBD2. After removal of 7 bases from V and 8 bases from J, the junction contained 6 bases not matched to a gene. The CDR3 spans 14 residues. CDR1 and CDR2 from the germline V gene are MDHEN and SYDVKM. The CDR3 is CASMGLAGGRKQYF. CDR3 in DNA: TGTGCCAGCATGGGACTAGCGGGGGGCCGAAAGCAGTACTTC.

This CDR3 reads CASSLELNTEAFF. The CDR3 nucleotides are TGTGCCAGCAGCCTTGAGCTGAACACTGAAGCTTTCTTT. This chain links TRBV9 with TRBJ1-1; D ambiguous. V lost 4 bases and J lost 0, with 7 bases in between. The CDR3 length is 13 residues. CDR1 is SGDLS and CDR2 is YYNGEE in the germline V gene.

In this sample, this clone turned up a few times. V usage is TRBV4-1 and J usage is TRBJ1-2; 9 nucleotides align to TRBD1. Germline loops: CDR1 MGHRA, CDR2 YSYEKL. The CDR3 consists of 16 residues. Germline trimming cut 1 base from V and 0 bases from J; bases unmatched to any gene: 3. The CDR3 region is CASSQAGTGTNYGYTF. CDR3 DNA sequence: TGCGCCAGCAGCCAAGCTGGGACAGGGACTAACTATGGCTACACCTTC.

The chain links TRBV11-1 to TRBJ2-5, with TRBD2 as a possible D gene (5 bases). Trimming removed 5 bases at V and 4 bases at J, with 11 bases between. This CDR3 region has 13 residues. Germline assignment: CDR1 SGHAT and CDR2 FQDESV (reference sequence). The CDR3 region is CASSISGLETQYF. DNA for the CDR3: TGTGCCAGCAGCATCAGCGGATTAGAGACCCAGTACTTC.

The V and J genes are TRBV30 and TRBJ2-1, with 7 bases fitting TRBD1. J was trimmed by 8 bases and V by 3 bases; bases with no gene match: 4. The germline V gene has CDR1 GTSNPN and CDR2 SVGIG (reference sequence). This CDR3 region has 12 residues. CDR3 in amino acids: CAWRTGLDEQFF. The CDR3 DNA follows: TGTGCCTGGAGGACAGGGTTGGATGAGCAGTTCTTC.

The chain links TRBV30 to TRBJ1-6, with no clear D. V was shortened by 1 base and J by 4 bases, with 5 bases between the two germline ends. The CDR3 totals 13 residues. Germline V gene lookup returns CDR1 GTSNPN and CDR2 SVGIG (reference sequence). CDR3: CAWSAQYNSPLHF. Written as DNA, the CDR3 is TGTGCCTGGAGTGCACAGTATAATTCACCCCTCCACTTT.

The CDR3 nucleotides are TGTGCCAGCAGCTTCCTACAGGGTTCTGGGGAGCTGTTTTTT. Protein product: CASSFLQGSGELFF. The V call is TRBV7-9, the J call TRBJ2-2, with a tentative D call TRBD1 (6 bases). Germline-derived CDR1 and CDR2 are SEHNR and FQNEAQ (reference sequence). Trimming removed 3 bases from V and 8 bases from J, with 13 bases in between. This CDR3 region has 14 residues.

The chain recombines TRBV9 with TRBJ2-6, with a tentative D call TRBD1 (6 bases). The V end lost 4 bases, the J end lost 0 bases, and 17 bases lay between the germline ends. Per the germline V gene, CDR1 is SGDLS and CDR2 is YYNGEE. CDR3 length equals 18 residues. Here the CDR3 reads CASSPQTGIISGANVLTF. In DNA form, the CDR3 reads TGTGCCAGCAGCCCTCAGACAGGAATCATCTCTGGGGCCAACGTCCTGACTTTC. The full variable domain, its missing parts supplied by reference TRBV9 and TRBJ2-6, is DSGVTQTPKHLITATGQRVTLRCSPRSGDLSVYWYQQSLDQGLQFLIQYYNGEERAKGNILERFSAQQFPDLHSELNLSSLELGDSALYFCASSPQTGIISGANVLTFGAGSRLTVL.

This clone was observed a single time. The rearrangement joins TRBV2 to TRBJ2-1; 12 bases map to TRBD2. This CDR3 has 14 residues. Germline V gene data show CDR1 as SNHLY and CDR2 as FYNNEI. V lost 7 bases, J lost 10 bases, and 8 bases stayed unmatched. The CDR3 region has the DNA TGTGCCAGCAACTTTCTAGCGGGGGGGCGCGAGCAGTTCTTC. This translates into CASNFLAGGREQFF.

CDR3 amino acids: CASSSASPTCNEQFF. DNA for the CDR3: TGTGCCAGCAGTAGCGCTAGCCCGACCTGCAATGAGCAGTTCTTC. V and J are TRBV25-1 and TRBJ2-1; maybe TRBD2 (5 bases). The V end lost 5 bases, the J end lost 6 bases, and 17 bases lay between the germline ends. This CDR3 region has 15 residues. Germline CDR1 MGHDK, CDR2 SYGVNS.

The J gene is TRBJ1-4, the V gene TRBV7-9; 9 nucleotides line up with TRBD1. Germline values: CDR1 SEHNR, CDR2 FQNEAQ (reference sequence). Losses at the gene ends were 3 bases for V and 0 bases for J; bases not matched to a gene: 5. The CDR3 is 17 amino acids. For the CDR3, the DNA is TGTGCCAGCAGCTTTCCGGGACAGGGAACAACTAATGAAAAACTGTTTTTT. It codes for CASSFPGQGTTNEKLFF.

This chain uses TRBV4-3 with TRBJ1-5; D remains unclear. This CDR3 spans 16 amino acids. Between the trimmed V and J ends, which lost 0 bases and 0 bases, there was a span of 9 bases. Per the germline V gene, CDR1 is LGHNA and CDR2 is YSLEER. The CDR3 protein is CASSQEVGFSNQPQHF. The CDR3 coding sequence is TGCGCCAGCAGCCAAGAGGTCGGGTTTAGCAATCAGCCCCAGCATTTT.